A selection of T cell receptor beta chains follows, all from one sample in a study of T cells in localized non-small cell lung cancer. Method: immunoSEQ multiplex PCR; TCRdb's copy keeps in-frame clones and lacks some. Counted here are 38,000 or so clones, 75% to 90% occurring once; the ten biggest clones make up over 5.5%. The source material was peripheral blood mononuclear cells, sampled before any cancer treatment. The receptors were gathered from a male donor aged 60 or over with stage II lung adenocarcinoma. Each CDR3 is given with its conserved first and last residue. Fields, in order: clone size, J gene, V gene, D gene, CDR3 protein, CDR3 DNA. D genes are given only for firm matches. A row's size may be missing; if present it is once, few, many or a size class.

size: once; J: TRBJ1-5; V: TRBV19; D: .; CDR3: CASGEGGNQPQHF; DNA: TGTGCCAGTGGTGAGGGAGGCAATCAGCCCCAGCATTTT
size: .; J: TRBJ2-1; V: TRBV5-1; D: .; CDR3: CASSLVGGTNEQFF; DNA: TGCGCCAGCAGCTTGGTGGGCGGAACGAATGAGCAGTTCTTC
size: once; J: TRBJ1-2; V: TRBV6-1; D: .; CDR3: CASSVRIGLDYGYTF; DNA: TGTGCCAGCAGTGTCCGTATAGGACTGGACTATGGCTACACCTTC
size: .; J: TRBJ2-1; V: TRBV7-6; D: TRBD2; CDR3: CASSLEPETSGRASSYNEQFF; DNA: TGTGCCAGCAGCTTAGAGCCGGAGACTAGCGGGAGGGCCAGCTCCTACAATGAGCAGTTCTTC
size: .; J: TRBJ2-7; V: TRBV28; D: .; CDR3: CASTPGSHPGEQYF; DNA: TGTGCCAGCACCCCCGGTTCGCATCCAGGCGAGCAGTACTTC
size: .; J: TRBJ1-1; V: TRBV6-1; D: .; CDR3: CASVSMGTEAFF; DNA: TGTGCCAGCGTCTCGATGGGCACTGAAGCTTTCTTT
size: once; J: TRBJ1-1; V: TRBV6-1; D: .; CDR3: CASSESGANTEAFF; DNA: TGTGCCAGCAGTGAATCCGGGGCGAACACTGAAGCTTTCTTT
size: .; J: TRBJ1-1; V: TRBV6-1; D: .; CDR3: CASSGQANTEAFF; DNA: TGTGCCAGCAGTGGTCAGGCGAACACTGAAGCTTTCTTT
size: .; J: TRBJ2-3; V: TRBV9; D: .; CDR3: CASSAGGQSTDTQYF; DNA: TGTGCCAGCAGCGCGGGGGGACAGTCCACAGATACGCAGTATTTT
size: .; J: TRBJ2-7; V: TRBV6-5; D: .; CDR3: CASIRDLQLGEQYF; DNA: TGTGCCAGCATTAGGGACCTTCAGCTTGGAGAGCAGTACTTC
size: .; J: TRBJ2-7; V: TRBV6-5; D: TRBD1; CDR3: CASRKTDRGTYEQYF; DNA: TGTGCCAGCAGAAAAACCGACAGGGGCACCTACGAGCAGTACTTC
size: .; J: TRBJ2-3; V: TRBV19; D: .; CDR3: CASSMGLLTDTQYF; DNA: TGTGCCAGTAGTATGGGACTCCTCACAGATACGCAGTATTTT
size: .; J: TRBJ1-2; V: TRBV4-2; D: .; CDR3: CASSQERINYGYTF; DNA: TGTGCCAGCAGCCAAGAGAGGATTAACTATGGCTACACCTTC
size: .; J: TRBJ2-1; V: TRBV5-6; D: TRBD2; CDR3: CASSRRRTSGDVGEQFF; DNA: TGTGCCAGCAGCAGGAGGAGGACTAGCGGGGATGTAGGTGAGCAGTTCTTC
size: .; J: TRBJ2-7; V: TRBV5-1; D: .; CDR3: CASSLTASYEQYF; DNA: TGCGCCAGCAGCTTGACGGCCTCCTACGAGCAGTACTTC
size: .; J: TRBJ2-5; V: TRBV19; D: .; CDR3: CASSMERETQYF; DNA: TGTGCCAGTAGTATGGAACGGGAGACCCAGTACTTC
size: .; J: TRBJ2-3; V: TRBV7-2; D: .; CDR3: CASSSTDTQYF; DNA: TGTGCCAGCAGCTCCACAGATACGCAGTATTTT
size: .; J: TRBJ2-5; V: TRBV30; D: .; CDR3: CASKDLGMAGTQYF; DNA: TGTGCCTCAAAAGACCTCGGGATGGCGGGGACCCAGTACTTC
size: .; J: TRBJ2-3; V: TRBV6-1; D: .; CDR3: CASAGGPSTDTQYF; DNA: TGTGCCAGCGCCGGCGGGCCTAGCACAGATACGCAGTATTTT
size: .; J: TRBJ1-1; V: TRBV2; D: .; CDR3: CASSITGRGTEAFF; DNA: TGTGCCAGCAGTATAACAGGGCGCGGCACTGAAGCTTTCTTT
size: .; J: TRBJ2-5; V: TRBV15; D: .; CDR3: CATSRAPETQYF; DNA: TGTGCCACCAGCAGAGCTCCAGAGACCCAGTACTTC
size: .; J: TRBJ2-1; V: TRBV6-1; D: TRBD1; CDR3: CASSRGPDNEQFF; DNA: TGTGCCAGCAGCAGGGGGCCGGACAATGAGCAGTTCTTC
size: .; J: TRBJ2-3; V: TRBV2; D: .; CDR3: CASSEWGLGTDTQYF; DNA: TGTGCCAGCAGTGAGTGGGGACTGGGCACAGATACGCAGTATTTT
size: .; J: TRBJ1-1; V: TRBV21-1; D: .; CDR3: CASSKHQGQYTEAFF; DNA: TGTGCCAGCAGCAAACACCAGGGACAGTACACTGAAGCTTTCTTT
size: .; J: TRBJ1-1; V: TRBV5-1; D: .; CDR3: CASSWRQGSTEAFF; DNA: TGCGCCAGCAGCTGGCGCCAGGGAAGCACTGAAGCTTTCTTT
size: once; J: TRBJ2-3; V: TRBV4-2; D: TRBD1; CDR3: CASSQGQTGGFTDTQYF; DNA: TGTGCCAGCAGCCAAGGGCAGACAGGGGGTTTCACAGATACGCAGTATTTT
size: .; J: TRBJ1-6; V: TRBV4-2; D: .; CDR3: CASSQDPQGSRPLHF; DNA: TGTGCCAGCAGCCAAGATCCCCAGGGGAGTAGACCCCTCCACTTT
size: .; J: TRBJ1-5; V: TRBV7-2; D: .; CDR3: CASSPFIDSNQPQHF; DNA: TGTGCCAGCAGCCCTTTTATAGATAGCAATCAGCCCCAGCATTTT
size: .; J: TRBJ2-1; V: TRBV9; D: .; CDR3: CASSVAWRSYNEQFF; DNA: TGTGCCAGCAGCGTAGCTTGGAGATCCTACAATGAGCAGTTCTTC
size: .; J: TRBJ2-5; V: TRBV6-5; D: .; CDR3: CASSYSQSQETQYF; DNA: TGTGCCAGCAGTTACTCGCAGAGCCAAGAGACCCAGTACTTC
size: .; J: TRBJ1-4; V: TRBV5-1; D: .; CDR3: CASSLVGTNEKLFF; DNA: TGCGCCAGCAGCCTGGTAGGGACTAATGAAAAACTGTTTTTT
size: once; J: TRBJ2-3; V: TRBV21-1; D: .; CDR3: CASSKPQALGDTQYF; DNA: TGTGCCAGCAGCAAACCTCAGGCCTTGGGAGATACGCAGTATTTT
size: .; J: TRBJ2-7; V: TRBV15; D: TRBD2; CDR3: CATSRGGTSGRAFEQYF; DNA: TGTGCCACCAGCAGGGGGGGGACTAGCGGGAGGGCCTTCGAGCAGTACTTC
size: .; J: TRBJ2-5; V: TRBV5-4; D: TRBD1; CDR3: CASSQRTGGETQYF; DNA: TGTGCCAGCAGCCAGCGGACAGGGGGAGAGACCCAGTACTTC
size: .; J: TRBJ1-5; V: TRBV5-1; D: .; CDR3: CASSLVPGTGQPQHF; DNA: TGCGCCAGCAGCTTGGTTCCGGGTACAGGACAGCCCCAGCATTTT
size: .; J: TRBJ1-2; V: TRBV7-9; D: .; CDR3: CASSLSAAGGYGYTF; DNA: TGTGCCAGCAGCTTATCGGCAGCGGGCGGATACGGCTACACCTTC
size: .; J: TRBJ2-2; V: TRBV9; D: .; CDR3: CATSTATGELFF; DNA: TGTGCCACTTCGACCGCCACCGGGGAGCTGTTTTTT
size: .; J: TRBJ2-7; V: TRBV4-1; D: TRBD1; CDR3: CASSLGGTGSYEQYF; DNA: TGCGCCAGCAGCCTGGGAGGGACAGGGAGTTACGAGCAGTACTTC
size: medium-sized; J: TRBJ1-1; V: TRBV11-2; D: .; CDR3: CASSLKLNTEAFF; DNA: TGTGCCAGCAGCTTAAAACTGAACACTGAAGCTTTCTTT
size: .; J: TRBJ2-5; V: TRBV10-2; D: .; CDR3: CASSQDRAPGGETQYF; DNA: TGCGCCAGCAGCCAGGACAGGGCCCCCGGGGGGGAGACCCAGTACTTC
size: .; J: TRBJ2-7; V: TRBV5-6; D: .; CDR3: CASSLDFGGGISYEQYF; DNA: TGTGCCAGCAGCTTGGATTTTGGGGGAGGAATCTCCTACGAGCAGTACTTC
size: .; J: TRBJ2-1; V: TRBV28; D: .; CDR3: CATRKGETYNEQFF; DNA: TGTGCCACCAGAAAGGGAGAAACCTACAATGAGCAGTTCTTC
size: .; J: TRBJ2-7; V: TRBV19; D: .; CDR3: CASSIFSGTVPLEQYF; DNA: TGTGCCAGTAGTATCTTTTCCGGGACCGTCCCTCTCGAGCAGTACTTC
size: .; J: TRBJ2-3; V: TRBV2; D: .; CDR3: CASSWDPDTQYF; DNA: TGTGCCAGCAGCTGGGACCCAGATACGCAGTATTTT
size: .; J: TRBJ2-2; V: TRBV7-3; D: TRBD1; CDR3: CASSSSGQGGSGELFF; DNA: TGTGCCAGCAGCTCCTCCGGACAGGGGGGATCCGGGGAGCTGTTTTTT
size: .; J: TRBJ1-1; V: TRBV2; D: .; CDR3: CASSLDTGLGAFF; DNA: TGTGCCAGCAGCCTTGACACGGGTTTAGGGGCTTTCTTT
size: .; J: TRBJ1-4; V: TRBV28; D: .; CDR3: CASSFLGLNEKLFF; DNA: TGTGCCAGCAGTTTTTTAGGGCTTAATGAAAAACTGTTTTTT
size: .; J: TRBJ2-7; V: TRBV5-4; D: .; CDR3: CASSYGDKTYEQYF; DNA: TGTGCCAGCAGCTACGGTGACAAGACCTACGAGCAGTACTTC